Sequencing of this TCR beta chain was carried out in a study of neurological immune-mediated disorders. The cDNA came from 5'RACE with 10-nucleotide random UMIs. TCRdb reprocessed the 5' RACE reads with MiXCR, giving one entry per CDR3 protein. Of over 65,000 distinct CDR3 sequences listed, 2.6% are singletons. The CDR3 spans 13 residues. Between the trimmed V and J ends, which lost 5 bases and 3 bases, there was a span of 10 bases. Germline V lookup: CDR1 WSHSY, CDR2 SAAADI. This chain uses TRBV10-2 with TRBJ1-1, with D perhaps matching TRBD1 (5 bases). The material sequenced was PBMCs. The source is a woman in her 30s with multiple sclerosis. CDR3 sequence: CASSSDTYTEAFF. The CDR3 region has the DNA TGCGCCAGCAGTTCGGACACCTACACTGAAGCTTTCTTT.